This T cell receptor (beta chain) was documented in a study of blood T cell repertoires in COVID-19 (dated by TCRdb to about 2020). Regarding the complete study: The collaborator samples originated in the United States, Italy and Spain and spanned the acute and convalescent phases of COVID-19. The material from the prospective study consisted of cDNA or gDNA derived from T cells, B-cell-depleted T cells, or PBMCs. Deeply sampled blood TCRbeta repertoires from subjects exposed to, actively infected with, or recovered from COVID-19 were included in the dataset. A freely available public database, intended as a resource for researchers studying the immune response to SARS-CoV-2, is where the repertoires were released. The samples were drawn from the first 160 participants of the ongoing ImmuneRACE study and from over a thousand subjects provided by 6 global collaborators. The sample metadata nearly always contained a de-identified subject ID, COVID-19 status, age in years and sex. Where available, HLA class I and class II types were taken from metadata supplied by the sample provider and were not determined by assay-based typing. The study at large found these results: The quantity of clinical and demographic metadata differed by source and by participant and was supplied without curation.

The collaborating institutions used their own protocols to collect whole blood in K2EDTA tubes. For TCRbeta analysis, collaborator samples were shipped as frozen whole blood, as isolated PBMCs, or as DNA extracted from either sample type. TCRbeta CDR3 regions were amplified from genomic DNA using the immunoSEQ Assay, a bias-controlled multiplex PCR. In the paper's pipeline: The number of nucleated cells in each sample was estimated from the amplification of reference gene primers within the assay. Sequence reads were collapsed and filtered to measure the absolute abundance of every unique TCRbeta CDR3 rearrangement. For each sample, productive Simpson clonality was calculated by taking the square root of Simpson's diversity index across productive rearrangements. TCRdb stores this immuneACCESS table with in-frame sequences only. Part of the clones is absent; in the studies checked, under half of the shortfall reflects unresolved V genes, and no reason is known for the rest. That table gives V, J and clone size, and the DNA gave D and trimming. This sample has under 150,000 clones in its table, and 75% to 90% of those were observed once. The ten largest clones take up 2% to 2.5% of the sample.

The CDR3 goes from the cysteine to the phenylalanine over 17 residues. The CDR3 DNA has 51 bases and is translated from base 1. In regard to this clone: Its antigen is not yet known. There are no base qualities to consult, and no much larger clone falls within one base.

Material: peripheral blood. The receptor comes from a man aged 45-65 years with active COVID-19. The rearranged segments are TRBV21-1 and TRBJ2-2; the table's TRBD1 call for D was not verified on the DNA. TRBV21-1 is designated a pseudogene. CDR3 protein: CASSKVSGAANTGELFF. The nucleotide sequence reads TGTGCCAGCAGCAAAGTGTCAGGGGCCGCGAACACCGGGGAGCTGTTTTTT.